The sequence of this T cell receptor (beta chain) was determined in a study of shared clonotypes between healthy human individuals. The CDR3 is 11 residues long. Looked up from germline, CDR1 is SGHDT and CDR2 is YYEEEE. Trimming cost V 5 bases and J 6 bases, with 9 bases left between them. This clone was counted a single time. Original processing methods: Junction-only sequences without quality scores were provided by ImmunoSEQ, so filtering was different. Produced via immunoSEQ multiplex PCR; TCRdb's table is partial and in-frame only. V, J and clone size reflect that table, while D and trimming were determined from the DNA. This sample has 1.6 million or so clones; roughly 98.5% occur once, and the top ten carry 0.36%.

The chain combines TRBV5-6 with TRBJ2-7; no clear D gene. The sequenced material came from naive CD4+ T cells sorted from blood. Subset described: CD45RA+ positively selected. The source of this sequence is a man aged 30-40 years in good health. The CDR3 reads CASSWMAEQYF. In DNA form, the CDR3 reads TGTGCCAGCAGTTGGATGGCCGAGCAGTACTTC.